The entry below describes one T cell receptor beta chain. There are a few counts of this clonotype. No cognate antigen has been identified for it. Per-base quality was not reported, and no clone a single base away is much larger than it. The data were taken from a study of CD8 T cells in ankylosing spondylitis (dated by TCRdb to 2017 to 2019). A note on the overall study: T cell receptor beta repertoires were profiled in healthy donors and ankylosing spondylitis patients so that disease-linked TCR variants could be found. The full study cohort comprised about 24 ankylosing spondylitis patients and approximately 100 healthy donors. Peripheral blood was sampled, and synovial fluid was additionally collected from ankylosing spondylitis patients.

General study outcomes and caveats: Some TCR beta motif variants had previously been reported in synovial fluid and blood of reactive arthritis patients, which suggested common disease-initiation mechanisms. A TCR beta motif made up of several highly homologous amino acid variants appeared to be characteristic of blood from ankylosing spondylitis patients. The disease-linked clones showed a CD8+ phenotype and occurred at relatively low frequencies in peripheral blood. Significant enrichment of the disease-linked clones was reported in matched synovial fluid samples from ankylosing spondylitis patients.

Sequencer: Illumina HiSeq 2500. TCR beta libraries were prepared by quantitative 5'-RACE with molecular barcodes. Per the original workflow: Disease-linked TCR variants were identified with a new computational method built on a probabilistic model of VDJ rearrangement. TCRdb trimmed public reads at Q25 via fastp, called clones via MiXCR and kept in-frame beta chains. Rows merge per CDR3 protein into single entries with the most common DNA and genes. These V and J calls originate from TCRdb's pipeline instead of the authors' own analysis. This sample holds 7,500 to 10,000 distinct CDR3 sequences; 5% to 6.5% were observed only once. Approximately 40% of the sample rests with the top ten. The CDR3 sequence holds 17 residues, the cysteine and phenylalanine included. Only the CDR3 portion is preserved as DNA: 51 bases, with reading frame beginning at the first base. Germline trimming amounts to 4 bases on V and 1 base on J, with 5 as the count of junction bases outside the gene matches. Via the germline V gene, CDR1 is SGDLS and CDR2 YYNGEE.

Sequenced sample: blood, either unsorted or a sorted T cell fraction (not recorded which). The chain is encoded by TRBV9 joined to TRBJ2-2, with TRBD2 matching 12 junction bases. The TCR sequence derives from a female donor with ankylosing spondylitis or in good health (not recorded which). The CDR3 loop reads CASSPKTSGGNTGELFF. The DNA is TGTGCCAGCAGCCCTAAGACTAGCGGGGGGAACACCGGGGAGCTGTTTTTT.